The following is a TCR beta chain sequence with its context. Its antigen is unknown. This entry belongs to a study of PD-1 blockade in classical Hodgkin lymphoma. In every patient, relapse followed autologous stem cell transplantation, while exposure to brentuximab vedotin differed. Study-wide findings and caveats: Significant TCR diversity gains by C4D1 occurred in CD4+ but not CD8+ cells. Newly diagnosed patients were reported to start with lower TCR diversity than healthy donors.

This CDR3 has 16 residues. Germline values: CDR1 SGHRS, CDR2 YFSETQ. V dropped 0 bases and J dropped 6 bases, with 18 bases sitting between them. Some clones are missing from TCRdb's copy, which holds only in-frame ones; the method was immunoSEQ multiplex PCR. The sample has approximately 24,000 clones; over 75% are singletons. V usage is TRBV5-1 and J usage is TRBJ1-1; tentative D call: TRBD1 (5 bases). This material consisted of peripheral blood mononuclear cells (PBMCs), taken at baseline. The TCR originated in a human donor with classical Hodgkin lymphoma. CDR3 sequence reads: CASSLVGGSAEPEAFF. The CDR3 region has the DNA TGCGCCAGCAGCTTGGTCGGGGGTAGCGCGGAGCCTGAAGCTTTCTTT.